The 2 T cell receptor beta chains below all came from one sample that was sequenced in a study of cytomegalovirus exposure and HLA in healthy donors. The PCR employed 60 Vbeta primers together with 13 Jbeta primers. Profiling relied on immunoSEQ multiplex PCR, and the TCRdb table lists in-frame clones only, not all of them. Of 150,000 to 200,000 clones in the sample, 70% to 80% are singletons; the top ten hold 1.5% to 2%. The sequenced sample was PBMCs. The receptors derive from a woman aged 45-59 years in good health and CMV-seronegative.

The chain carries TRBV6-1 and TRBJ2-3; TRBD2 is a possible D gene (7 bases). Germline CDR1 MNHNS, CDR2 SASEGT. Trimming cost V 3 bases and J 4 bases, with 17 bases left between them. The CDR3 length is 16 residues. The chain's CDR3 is CASSERGGMVPDTQYF. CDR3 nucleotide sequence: TGTGCCAGCAGTGAGAGGGGGGGAATGGTACCAGATACGCAGTATTTT.

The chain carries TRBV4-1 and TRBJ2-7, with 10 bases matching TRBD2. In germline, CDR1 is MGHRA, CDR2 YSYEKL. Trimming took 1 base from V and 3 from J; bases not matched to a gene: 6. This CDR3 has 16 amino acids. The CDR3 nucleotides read TGCGCCAGCAGCCAAGGGACTAGCGGCGTTCGCTACGAGCAGTACTTC. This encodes CASSQGTSGVRYEQYF.